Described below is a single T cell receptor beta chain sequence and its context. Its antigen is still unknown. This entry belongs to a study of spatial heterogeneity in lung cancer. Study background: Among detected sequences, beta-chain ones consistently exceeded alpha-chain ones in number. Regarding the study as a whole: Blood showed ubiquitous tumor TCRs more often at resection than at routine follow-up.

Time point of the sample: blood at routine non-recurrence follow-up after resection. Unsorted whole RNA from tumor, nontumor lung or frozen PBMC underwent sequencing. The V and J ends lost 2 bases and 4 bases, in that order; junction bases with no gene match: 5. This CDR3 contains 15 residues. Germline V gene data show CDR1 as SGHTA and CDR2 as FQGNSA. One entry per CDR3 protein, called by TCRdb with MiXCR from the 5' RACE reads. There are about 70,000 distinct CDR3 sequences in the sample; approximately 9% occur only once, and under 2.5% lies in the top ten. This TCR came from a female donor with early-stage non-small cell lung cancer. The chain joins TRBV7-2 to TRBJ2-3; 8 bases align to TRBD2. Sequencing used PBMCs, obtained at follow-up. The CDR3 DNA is TGTGCCAGCAGCTTAAGCGGGAGTAGCGCAGATACGCAGTATTTT. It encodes CASSLSGSSADTQYF.